One and the same sample provided the 20 T cell receptor beta chains below, sequenced in a study of T cells in Graves' hyperthyroidism and ophthalmopathy. Amplified regions were TCR beta CDR3 sequences from RNA transcripts. A set of HTBI primers served as the primers for a first-round RT-PCR of the TCR CDR3. TCRdb recomputed calls from the multiplex PCR reads with MiXCR, one row per CDR3 protein. Of about 640,000 distinct CDR3 sequences in the sample, about 14% were seen once. The sequencing input was blood. Every receptor here comes from a woman aged 45-65 years with Graves' ophthalmopathy.

This clonotype was seen only once. The chain joins TRBV4-3 to TRBJ2-7; tentative D call: TRBD1 (5 bases). Trimming left V 0 bases short and J 7 bases short, with 13 bases between. CDR3 length equals 14 residues. Germline V lookup: CDR1 LGHNA, CDR2 YSLEER. The CDR3 region has the DNA TGCGCCAGCAGCCAAGATGGGGCCAGTCGGGAGCAGTACTTC. It codes for CASSQDGASREQYF.

J is TRBJ2-1 and V is TRBV7-2; TRBD2 matches 11 bases. Per the germline V gene, CDR1 is SGHTA and CDR2 is FQGNSA. V shed 2 bases, J shed 6 bases, and the junction held 6 bases outside the gene matches. The CDR3 extends over 16 amino acids. The CDR3 sequence is CASSLLTSGSFNEQFF. CDR3 coding DNA: TGTGCCAGCAGCTTACTCACTAGCGGGAGCTTCAATGAGCAGTTCTTC.

The V and J genes are TRBV5-1 and TRBJ2-2; 16 nucleotides align to TRBD2. The CDR3 contains 21 residues. The trim removed 2 bases at V and 4 bases at J, leaving 14 bases unmatched. The germline gives CDR1 SGHRS, CDR2 YFSETQ. The CDR3 coding sequence is TGCGCCAGCAGCTTCAATCAACCGGGACTAGCGGGAGGGCCGAGCACCGGGGAGCTGTTTTTT. It specifies CASSFNQPGLAGGPSTGELFF.

CDR3 amino acids: CASSLVHANEQFF. CDR3 DNA sequence: TGTGCCAGCAGCTTAGTGCATGCCAATGAGCAGTTCTTC. The chain recombines TRBV11-3 with TRBJ2-1, with D hard to call. This CDR3 is built from 13 residues. V shed 1 base and J shed 6 bases, with 7 bases lying between them. The V gene's germline CDR1 is SGHNT and CDR2 YENEEA.

This clonotype was recorded once. The chain recombines TRBV19 with TRBJ2-5; weak D call: TRBD2 (6 bases). Trimming took off 3 bases at V and 4 bases at J, with 9 bases between the two ends. Germline V lookup: CDR1 LNHDA, CDR2 SQIVND (reference sequence). The length of the CDR3 is 13 residues. The chain's CDR3 is CASSMRLGETQYF. The CDR3 DNA reads TGTGCCAGTAGTATGCGACTAGGAGAGACCCAGTACTTC.

This clonotype was detected ten times or more. The chain has TRBV3-1 and TRBJ2-1, with TRBD1 matching 9 bases. Per the germline V gene, CDR1 is LGHDT and CDR2 is YNNKEL (reference sequence). This CDR3 contains 16 residues. The J segment lost 5 bases and the V segment lost 1 base, leaving 6 bases of the junction unmatched. CDR3 sequence (DNA): TGTGCCAGCAGCCAAGGTTGGGACAGGGCCCACAATGAGCAGTTCTTC. The encoded protein is CASSQGWDRAHNEQFF.

Concerning this clonotype: A much bigger clone sits one base away, suggesting this may be a read error. The chain carries TRBV12-3 or TRBV12-4 and TRBJ1-5; no definite D call. The CDR3 sequence is 15 residues long. The DNA for the CDR3 is TGTGCCAGCGGTTTACGAGGTGGGGGCAATCAGCCCCAGCATTTT. Translating gives CASGLRGGGNQPQHF.

This chain connects TRBV4-2 to TRBJ2-1; TRBD1 is a possible D gene (6 bases). V dropped 0 bases and J dropped 4 bases, with 13 bases sitting between them. CDR3 length: 16 amino acids. Germline CDR1 LGHNA, CDR2 YNFKEQ. Here the CDR3 DNA reads TGTGCCAGCAGCCAAGAACCGGGACAAAGGTACAATGAGCAGTTCTTC. Translated: CASSQEPGQRYNEQFF.

This clonotype was recorded at least ten times. J is TRBJ1-4 and V is TRBV7-9; 9 bases match TRBD1. Losses at the gene ends were 5 bases for V and 0 bases for J; bases not matched to a gene: 7. Germline lookup yields CDR1 SEHNR and CDR2 FQNEAQ (reference sequence). This CDR3 spans 17 amino acids. The CDR3 loop is CASSPRDRDATNEKLFF. The CDR3 nucleotides are TGTGCCAGCAGCCCCCGGGACAGGGATGCAACTAATGAAAAACTGTTTTTT.

This clonotype has at least ten counts. This chain links TRBV11-2 with TRBJ2-7, with TRBD2 matching 8 bases. This CDR3 is built from 15 residues. The germline V gene has CDR1 SGHAT and CDR2 FQNNGV. V lost 3 bases to trimming and J lost 0 bases; unmatched junction nucleotides: 4. CDR3 nucleotides: TGTGCCAGCAGCTTCTTCACTAGCGGCTCCTACGAGCAGTACTTC. This sequence encodes CASSFFTSGSYEQYF.

Worth noting for this clonotype: A much larger clone lies one base from this, so it may be a read error. The chain employs TRBV12-5 and TRBJ1-5; 7 bases are shared with TRBD1. This CDR3 has 14 residues. The germline gives CDR1 LGHNT, CDR2 FRNRAP. CDR3 nucleotides: TGTGCTAGTGGCCCCGTGACAGGGTATCAGCACCAGCATTTT. Residues: CASGPVTGYQHQHF.

This clonotype was counted ten times or more. The chain combines TRBV3-1 with TRBJ2-3; 8 bases align to TRBD1. The CDR3 loop spans 17 amino acids. V lost 4 bases and J lost 0; bases outside the gene matches: 9. Germline V gives CDR1 LGHDT, CDR2 YNNKEL (reference sequence). In DNA, the CDR3 is TGTGCCAGCAGCCCCATAAGACAGGGGACAAGCACAGATACGCAGTATTTT. This sequence encodes CASSPIRQGTSTDTQYF.

This clonotype has at least ten counts. The chain couples TRBV2 to TRBJ1-5; a weak D match, TRBD1 (6 bases). The CDR3 length is 15 residues. Between the trimmed V and J ends, which lost 3 bases and 1 base, there was a span of 10 bases. Germline values: CDR1 SNHLY, CDR2 FYNNEI. Written as DNA, the CDR3 is TGTGCCAGCAGTGAGGGGGCAGGGAGCAATCAGCCCCAGCATTTT. This sequence encodes CASSEGAGSNQPQHF. The entire variable domain, with the rest obtained from reference TRBV2 and TRBJ1-5, is as follows: EPEVTQTPSHQVTQMGQEVILRCVPISNHLYFYWYRQILGQKVEFLVSFYNNEISEKSEIFDDQFSVERPDGSNFTLKIRSTKLEDSAMYFCASSEGAGSNQPQHFGDGTRLSIL.

The chain couples TRBV5-6 to TRBJ2-1; D may be TRBD1 (6 bases). Per the germline V gene, CDR1 is SGHDT and CDR2 is YYEEEE. V was pared by 4 bases and J by 4 bases, with 12 bases between. The CDR3 loop spans 14 amino acids. This chain's CDR3 is CASSLTGNYNEQFF. CDR3 in DNA: TGTGCCAGCAGCCTAACAGGGAATTACAATGAGCAGTTCTTC. The whole variable domain, remainder taken from reference TRBV5-6 and TRBJ2-1, is DAGVTQSPTHLIKTRGQQVTLRCSPKSGHDTVSWYQQALGQGPQFIFQYYEEEERQRGNFPDRFSGHQFPNYSSELNVNALLLGDSALYLCASSLTGNYNEQFFGPGTRLTVL.

This clonotype was detected ten times or more. The chain couples TRBV28 to TRBJ2-3, with 10 bases fitting TRBD1. The trim removed 6 bases at V and 4 bases at J, leaving 7 bases unmatched. CDR3 length: 15 residues. Germline V gene data show CDR1 as MDHEN and CDR2 as SYDVKM. This CDR3 reads CASSQDRGPADTQYF. In DNA form, the CDR3 reads TGTGCCAGCAGCCAAGACAGGGGGCCAGCAGATACGCAGTATTTT.

This clonotype was counted between two and nine times. The J gene is TRBJ1-2, the V gene TRBV6-2 or TRBV6-3; 7 bases match TRBD1. Germline-derived CDR1 and CDR2 are MNHEY and SVGEGT. Trimming at V came to 5 bases and at J to 8 bases, leaving 14 bases not matched to a gene. This CDR3 spans 15 amino acids. CDR3 sequence reads: CASSGPQGRSRGYTF. CDR3 nucleotide sequence: TGTGCCAGCAGTGGCCCACAGGGGCGTTCTAGAGGCTACACCTTC.

This clonotype showed up many times. The chain is built from TRBV20-1 and TRBJ2-1, with 13 bases that match TRBD2. V dropped 5 bases and J dropped 3; count of bases not matched to a gene: 7. CDR1 is DFQATT and CDR2 is SNEGSKA in the germline V gene (reference sequence). The CDR3 spans 16 residues. CDR3 region: CSAARTSGSNYNEQFF. The CDR3 bases are TGCAGTGCTGCGAGGACTAGCGGGAGTAACTACAATGAGCAGTTCTTC.

The V and J genes are TRBV12-3 or TRBV12-4 and TRBJ2-7; perhaps TRBD1 as D (5 bases). The CDR3 runs to 14 residues. Trimming took 1 base from V and 3 from J, leaving 10 bases between them. DNA for the CDR3: TGTGCCAGCAGTTTAGGTCTGACAGTCTACGAGCAGTACTTC. This gives the protein CASSLGLTVYEQYF.

This clonotype was detected ten times or more. The rearrangement uses TRBV14 and TRBJ2-5, with 12 bases identical to TRBD1. This CDR3 region has 18 residues. CDR1 is SGHDN and CDR2 is FVKESK in the germline V gene. The V segment lost 1 base and the J segment 5 bases; nucleotides outside the gene matches: 11. The CDR3 sequence: CASSQGLRDRGRNETQYF. The CDR3 DNA sequence: TGTGCCAGCAGCCAAGGTCTCCGGGACAGGGGGCGGAACGAGACCCAGTACTTC.

This clonotype appeared many times. V is TRBV20-1 and J is TRBJ1-6; 8 nucleotides agree with TRBD1. The CDR3 consists of 14 residues. Germline V lookup: CDR1 DFQATT, CDR2 SNEGSKA (reference sequence). J was trimmed by 6 bases and V by 6 bases; bases with no gene match: 7. The CDR3 is CSAFHRGINSPLHF. Here the CDR3 DNA reads TGCAGTGCGTTTCACAGGGGGATTAATTCACCCCTCCACTTT.